These 26 T cell receptor beta chains originate from one sample sequenced in a study of cytomegalovirus exposure and HLA in healthy donors. Primers for the PCR totalled 60 Vbeta and 13 Jbeta. Only in-frame clones appear in the TCRdb table, and some are missing; sequencing was by immunoSEQ multiplex PCR. This sample's table reports 55,000 to 70,000 clones. The specimen sequenced was PBMCs. These receptors were collected from a female donor in good health and CMV-seropositive.

In DNA, the CDR3 is TGTGCCAGTAAACAGGGGGGCACGGGAGGCGGAGGTGAAGCTTTCTTT. It specifies CASKQGGTGGGGEAFF. The rearrangement joins TRBV19 to TRBJ1-1; 8 nucleotides align to TRBD1. Trimming removed 7 bases from V and 7 bases from J; junction bases left unmatched: 17. The CDR3 is made up of 16 amino acids. The germline V gene encodes CDR1 LNHDA and CDR2 SQIVND (reference sequence).

About this clone itself: Mismatch with germline at one junction end may stem from a read error. The same CDR3 can be traced to other DNA sequences in this sample. This chain connects TRBV5-6 to TRBJ1-6; 9 nucleotides align to TRBD1. CDR3 size: 14 residues. The germline V gene has CDR1 SGHDT and CDR2 YYEEEE. The CDR3 reads CASSLRQGDSPLHF. CDR3 sequence (DNA): TGTGCCAGCAGCCTACGACAGGGGGATTCACCCCTACACTTT.

This chain joins TRBV18 and TRBJ1-5, with 10 bases lining up with TRBD1. The length of the CDR3 is 16 residues. After removal of 3 bases from V and 7 bases from J, the junction contained 9 bases not matched to a gene. Per germline, CDR1 KGHSH and CDR2 LQKENI. CDR3: CASSPTGGPLRQPQHF. CDR3 DNA sequence: TGTGCCAGCTCACCGACAGGGGGCCCCTTGCGACAGCCCCAGCATTTT.

This rearrangement joins TRBV7-9 to TRBJ2-3; 11 nucleotides line up with TRBD2. Germline CDR1 SEHNR, CDR2 FQNEAQ (reference sequence). V shed 4 bases, J shed 2 bases, and the junction held 5 bases outside the gene matches. The CDR3 covers 16 residues. This chain's CDR3 is CASSSLAGGPTDTQYF. CDR3 nucleotide sequence: TGTGCCAGCAGCTCCCTAGCGGGGGGTCCCACAGATACGCAGTATTTT.

About this clone itself: The sample carries other DNA sequences with the same CDR3. This chain links TRBV5-1 with TRBJ2-2; perhaps TRBD1 as D (7 bases). This CDR3 contains 16 residues. CDR1 and CDR2 from the germline V gene are SGHRS and YFSETQ. V was clipped by 0 bases and J by 1 base, with 10 bases between them. CDR3 amino acids: CASSLAQGGNTGELFF. CDR3 sequence (DNA): TGCGCCAGCAGCTTGGCGCAGGGGGGGAACACCGGGGAGCTGTTTTTT.

The gene calls are TRBV18 and TRBJ2-7; D unclear. Germline CDR1 and CDR2: KGHSH and LQKENI. The CDR3 has 15 residues. Trimming took 3 bases from V and 1 from J, leaving 13 bases between them. CDR3 sequence (DNA): TGTGCCAGCTCACCGAGGAGCCGCCTATCCTACGAGCAGTACTTC. Its protein product is CASSPRSRLSYEQYF.

This rearrangement joins TRBV6-5 to TRBJ1-5; D unresolved. Germline V CDR1 and CDR2: MNHEY, SVGAGI. V was trimmed by 5 bases and J by 7 bases, leaving 12 bases between them. The CDR3 loop spans 13 amino acids. The CDR3 is CASSLGGEQPQHF. DNA of the CDR3: TGTGCCAGCAGTCTGGGCGGGGAACAGCCCCAGCATTTT.

The chain joins TRBV7-9 to TRBJ2-7; TRBD2 might be the D (6 bases). The CDR3 loop spans 16 amino acids. With 0 bases removed from V and 0 bases from J, the gap between germline ends came to 12 bases. Per germline, CDR1 SEHNR and CDR2 FQNEAQ (reference sequence). Here the CDR3 reads CASSLALGGSSYEQYF. The CDR3 DNA reads as TGTGCCAGCAGCTTAGCGCTGGGGGGTAGCTCCTACGAGCAGTACTTC.

The chain links TRBV4-2 to TRBJ2-6; the match to TRBD1 covers 10 bases. The CDR3 has 19 amino acids. Germline CDR1 reads LGHNA; CDR2 reads YNFKEQ. V lost 3 bases, J lost 0 bases, and 8 bases stayed unmatched. The CDR3 region has the DNA TGTGCCAGCAGCCATGTTGCCGGGACAGGGGACTCTGGGGCCAACGTCCTGACTTTC. It yields the protein CASSHVAGTGDSGANVLTF.

This sequence joins TRBV30 and TRBJ1-2; no definite D call. CDR3 length equals 15 residues. V was shortened by 0 bases and J by 0 bases, with 11 bases between the two germline ends. CDR1 is GTSNPN and CDR2 is SVGIG in the germline V gene (reference sequence). The CDR3 nucleotides read TGTGCCTGGAGTGTACTCCAGCGGACTAACTATGGCTACACCTTC. Translating gives CAWSVLQRTNYGYTF.

This sequence joins TRBV28 and TRBJ1-4; D ambiguous. The germline V gene has CDR1 MDHEN and CDR2 SYDVKM. The V and J ends lost 5 bases and 1 base respectively, with 20 bases between them. The CDR3 spans 18 residues. For the CDR3, the DNA is TGTGCCAGCAGTGCCAACCCGCGGGTATTGGGAACTAATGAAAAACTGTTTTTT. Protein product: CASSANPRVLGTNEKLFF.

J is TRBJ1-4 and V is TRBV19; 8 positions match TRBD1. Germline-derived CDR1 and CDR2 are LNHDA and SQIVND (reference sequence). The ends lost 4 bases at V and 4 bases at J; junction bases unmatched: 5. The CDR3 length is 15 residues. CDR3 nucleotide sequence: TGTGCCAGTAGTACAAGACAGGGGATTAATGAAAAACTGTTTTTT. As protein: CASSTRQGINEKLFF.

The J gene is TRBJ2-5, the V gene TRBV28; 10 bases match TRBD2. Germline V gives CDR1 MDHEN, CDR2 SYDVKM. The CDR3 totals 14 residues. The ends lost 6 bases at V and 5 bases at J; junction bases unmatched: 6. CDR3 region: CASRERGGTETQYF. DNA of the CDR3: TGTGCCAGCAGAGAGCGGGGGGGCACGGAGACCCAGTACTTC.

The chain has TRBV9 and TRBJ1-1; perhaps TRBD1 as D (5 bases). The CDR3 is made up of 13 amino acids. From germline, CDR1 is SGDLS and CDR2 YYNGEE. Trimming took 2 bases from V and 3 from J, leaving 8 bases between them. The CDR3 is CASSVDSDTEAFF. In DNA form, the CDR3 reads TGTGCCAGCAGCGTCGACAGTGACACTGAAGCTTTCTTT.

This chain uses TRBV6-1 with TRBJ2-7; D is perhaps TRBD2 (5 bases). The CDR3 has 14 amino acids. V was clipped by 0 bases and J by 2 bases, with 8 bases between them. Germline-derived CDR1 and CDR2 are MNHNS and SASEGT. CDR3 sequence reads: CASSEALEAYEQYF. CDR3 coding DNA: TGTGCCAGCAGTGAAGCTCTGGAGGCCTACGAGCAGTACTTC.

V is TRBV6-5 and J is TRBJ2-3, with 10 bases matching TRBD2. Germline V gene lookup returns CDR1 MNHEY and CDR2 SVGAGI. Germline trimming cut 7 bases from V and 0 bases from J; bases unmatched to any gene: 1. The CDR3 is made up of 14 amino acids. CDR3 nucleotide sequence: TGTGCCAGCAAGCGGGGGGGAAGCACAGATACGCAGTATTTT. The encoded protein is CASKRGGSTDTQYF.

V gene TRBV7-9 combines with J gene TRBJ1-1; TRBD1 aligns across 7 bases. The germline V gene has CDR1 SEHNR and CDR2 FQNEAQ (reference sequence). V was clipped by 4 bases and J by 5 bases; unmatched bases: 7. The CDR3 is 14 residues long. DNA of the CDR3: TGTGCCAGCAGCTCCCTGACAGGGCTAACTGAAGCTTTCTTT. It codes for CASSSLTGLTEAFF.

The rearrangement joins TRBV19 to TRBJ2-7; 8 bases map to TRBD2. In germline, CDR1 is LNHDA, CDR2 SQIVND (reference sequence). The trim removed 4 bases at V and 6 bases at J, leaving 5 bases unmatched. The CDR3 loop spans 13 amino acids. The CDR3: CASSSQSGGEQYF. CDR3 in DNA: TGTGCCAGTAGTAGCCAAAGCGGGGGCGAGCAGTACTTC. Variable domain in full (rest from reference TRBV19 and TRBJ2-7): DGGITQSPKYLFRKEGQNVTLSCEQNLNHDAMYWYRQDPGQGLRLIYYSQIVNDFQKGDIAEGYSVSREKKESFPLTVTSAQKNPTAFYLCASSSQSGGEQYFGPGTRLTVT.

The gene calls are TRBV20-1 and TRBJ1-2; D remains ambiguous. The CDR3 has 11 residues. CDR1 is DFQATT, CDR2 SNEGSKA, per germline (reference sequence). The V end lost 2 bases, the J end lost 8 bases, and 9 bases lay between the germline ends. This CDR3 reads CSARSAGGYTF. In nucleotides, the CDR3 is TGCAGTGCTAGATCGGCGGGGGGCTACACCTTC.

This clone shows up as medium-sized by frequency. The CDR3 protein is CSGGEDYGYTF. Here the CDR3 DNA reads TGCAGCGGGGGGGAAGACTATGGCTACACCTTC. This chain uses TRBV29-1 with TRBJ1-2; D may be TRBD1 (5 bases). This CDR3 comprises 11 residues. V dropped 7 bases and J dropped 3 bases, with 9 bases sitting between them. The germline V gene has CDR1 SQVTM and CDR2 ANQGSEA.

V usage is TRBV9 and J usage is TRBJ1-5; 8 positions agree with TRBD1. CDR1 is SGDLS, CDR2 YYNGEE, per germline. V gave up 3 bases and J gave up 2 bases; unmatched junction bases: 4. The CDR3 is made up of 15 amino acids. CDR3 sequence (DNA): TGTGCCAGCAGCGGAGGGACAGGACGCAATCAGCCCCAGCATTTT. This encodes CASSGGTGRNQPQHF. Supplemented by reference TRBV9 and TRBJ1-5, the full variable domain reads DSGVTQTPKHLITATGQRVTLRCSPRSGDLSVYWYQQSLDQGLQFLIQYYNGEERAKGNILERFSAQQFPDLHSELNLSSLELGDSALYFCASSGGTGRNQPQHFGDGTRLSIL.

The V gene is TRBV7-2, the J gene TRBJ2-7; a possible D gene is TRBD1 (6 bases). The CDR3 is 19 residues long. CDR1 SGHTA and CDR2 FQGNSA come from the germline V gene. With 1 base removed from V and 3 bases from J, the gap between germline ends came to 25 bases. The CDR3 spells CASSLEVTPTPTGFYEQYF. CDR3 nucleotides: TGTGCCAGCAGCTTAGAAGTCACTCCTACTCCGACAGGATTCTACGAGCAGTACTTC.

The V gene is TRBV6-5, the J gene TRBJ1-1, with D unclear. CDR1 and CDR2 (germline): MNHEY, SVGAGI. This CDR3 has 16 amino acids. V was shortened by 4 bases and J by 0 bases, with 15 bases between the two germline ends. CDR3 amino acids: CASSSVDTFLNTEAFF. Here the CDR3 DNA reads TGTGCCAGCAGTTCCGTCGACACCTTTTTGAACACTGAAGCTTTCTTT.

This sequence joins TRBV7-2 and TRBJ1-1; TRBD1 is a possible D gene (5 bases). Trimming cost V 5 bases and J 6 bases, with 19 bases left between them. In germline, CDR1 is SGHTA, CDR2 FQGNSA. The CDR3 totals 15 residues. The CDR3 DNA reads TGTGCCAGCAGCCTCCGGGCAGGGCTGAAGGCTGAAGCTTTCTTT. Protein: CASSLRAGLKAEAFF.

The chain joins TRBV10-2 to TRBJ1-3, with unresolved D. Deletions cut 2 bases from V and 1 base from J, with 6 bases between. The germline V gene encodes CDR1 WSHSY and CDR2 SAAADI. The CDR3 contains 14 residues. CDR3 nucleotide sequence: TGCGCCAGCAGTGAGCAGGCTTCTGGAAACACCATATATTTT. Protein sequence: CASSEQASGNTIYF.

V and J are TRBV5-4 and TRBJ2-7, with 9 bases identical to TRBD1. There are 14 residues in the CDR3. V was pared by 1 base and J by 6 bases, with 5 bases of the junction left unmatched. The germline V gene encodes CDR1 SGHNT and CDR2 YYREEE (reference sequence). Written as DNA, the CDR3 is TGTGCCAGCAGCTTGCCGGGACAGGGTGGCGAGCAGTACTTC. This translates into CASSLPGQGGEQYF.